This TCR beta chain was found in a study of OX40 agonist ivuxolimab in advanced cancers. Study summary: Those treated in dose escalation had hepatocellular carcinoma, melanoma, renal cell cancer or head and neck cancer. Study-level findings and limits: Antigen targets of the expanded peripheral T cells went undetermined.

On this clone: Antigen unknown.

Autoimmune disease history or systemic immunosuppression disqualified patients. Data came from immunoSEQ multiplex PCR; TCRdb stores just in-frame clones and leaves some out. The sample lists 70,000 to 80,000 clones, around nine tenths occurring once. Germline V gene sequence: CDR1 SEHNR, CDR2 FQNEAQ (reference sequence). The CDR3 is 14 residues long. The V call is TRBV7-9, the J call TRBJ2-5; D is perhaps TRBD1 (6 bases). TRBJ2-7 explains the end of the DNA better; the J call may be wrong. Source: CD4+ or CD8+ T cells sorted from blood, taken in a trial of the OX40 agonist ivuxolimab. The TCR comes from an adult with an advanced solid tumor such as melanoma, head and neck, liver or kidney cancer. CDR3 coding DNA: TGTGCCAGCAGCTTCGTCGGGACAAACTACGAGCAGTACTTC. Its protein product is CASSFVGTNYEQYF.